This T cell receptor (beta chain) comes out of a study of blood T cells in healthy people across ages. Across the study: About one barcoded TCR beta cDNA was captured per two T cells. Study-wide findings and caveats: Both higher diversity and more naive CD4+ cells marked long-lived donors when set against aged donors.

A second roughly 6 to 11 cycle PCR used barcoded and J-beta primers. A template-switch adaptor that had 12 random nucleotides put a tag on each cDNA molecule. Each CDR3 protein gets one entry after TCRdb re-called the 5' RACE reads with MiXCR. Of about 670,000 distinct CDR3 sequences listed, about 50% are singletons. To note about this clonotype: Its antigen is undetermined.

Per sample, no less than 5 micrograms of total RNA were extracted. The sequenced material came from blood. The receptor comes from a woman older than 75 in good health.

CDR3 sequence: CASSLVYTPNTEAFF. The CDR3 nucleotides read TGTGCCAGCAGCTTAGTCTACACCCCGAACACTGAAGCTTTCTTT. The V gene is TRBV11-1, the J gene TRBJ1-1, with unresolved D. V gave up 1 base and J gave up 1 base, with 10 bases separating them. CDR3 length: 15 amino acids. From germline, CDR1 is SGHAT and CDR2 FQDESV (reference sequence).